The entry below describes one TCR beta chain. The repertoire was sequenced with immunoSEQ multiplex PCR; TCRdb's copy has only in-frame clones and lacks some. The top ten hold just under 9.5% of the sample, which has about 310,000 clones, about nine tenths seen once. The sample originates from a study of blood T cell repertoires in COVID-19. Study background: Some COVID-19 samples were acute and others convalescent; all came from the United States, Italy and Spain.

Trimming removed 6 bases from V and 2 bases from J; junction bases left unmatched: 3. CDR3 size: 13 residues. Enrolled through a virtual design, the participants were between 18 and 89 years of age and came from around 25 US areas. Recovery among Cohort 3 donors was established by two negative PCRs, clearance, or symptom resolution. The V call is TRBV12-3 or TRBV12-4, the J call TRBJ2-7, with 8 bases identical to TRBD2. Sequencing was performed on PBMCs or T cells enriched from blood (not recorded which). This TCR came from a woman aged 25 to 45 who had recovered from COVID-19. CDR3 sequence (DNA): TGTGCCAGCAGCCGGGGGGGAACCTACGAGCAGTACTTC. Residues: CASSRGGTYEQYF.